This T cell receptor (beta chain) was profiled in a study of blood T cell repertoires in COVID-19. The repertoire was sequenced with immunoSEQ multiplex PCR; TCRdb's copy has only in-frame clones and lacks some. The sample has about 280,000 clones, 88% seen once. V shed 6 bases and J shed 0 bases, with 9 bases lying between them. CDR1 and CDR2 (germline): SGHAT, FQNNGV. The CDR3 spans 14 residues. The chain employs TRBV11-2 and TRBJ2-4, with D possibly matching TRBD2 (5 bases). The specimen was peripheral blood. This clonotype was sampled from a man in his late teens or twenties with active or convalescent COVID-19. The CDR3 here is CASSRAGAKNIQYF. As DNA, the CDR3 is TGTGCCAGCAGTCGGGCGGGAGCCAAAAACATTCAGTACTTC.